The 4 T cell receptor beta chains reported below all come from one sample, sequenced in a study of T cells in Graves' hyperthyroidism and ophthalmopathy. Regions amplified from RNA transcripts were the TCR beta CDR3 regions. The TCR CDR3 was amplified in a first-round RT-PCR using the HTBI primer set. TCRdb re-called the multiplex PCR reads with MiXCR, one entry per CDR3 protein. The sample lists some 720,000 distinct CDR3 sequences, about 17% occurring once. Sequencing used blood. The receptors were gathered from a man between 18 and 29 years old with Graves' hyperthyroidism.

The chain couples TRBV12-5 to TRBJ2-1; TRBD2 agrees at 11 bases. Germline CDR1 is LGHNT and CDR2 is FRNRAP. V lost 4 bases and J lost 6; bases outside the gene matches: 5. CDR3 length equals 15 residues. The CDR3 DNA reads TGTGCTAGTGGTTGGGGGACTAGCGGATTCAATGAGCAGTTCTTC. It is translated as CASGWGTSGFNEQFF.

In this sample, this clonotype turned up many times. The gene calls are TRBV7-9 and TRBJ1-2, with a possible D match to TRBD1 (6 bases). CDR3 size: 15 residues. V was cut by 5 bases and J by 3 bases, with 16 bases left in between. From germline, CDR1 is SEHNR and CDR2 FQNEAQ (reference sequence). This chain's CDR3 is CASSRGTSGDYGYTF. Written as DNA, the CDR3 is TGTGCCAGCAGCAGGGGGACATCCGGAGACTATGGCTACACCTTC.

This clonotype has just a few counts. The chain uses TRBV20-1 and TRBJ2-2, with a possible D match to TRBD1 (6 bases). V was trimmed by 0 bases and J by 9 bases, leaving 14 bases between them. CDR1 and CDR2 from the germline V gene are DFQATT and SNEGSKA (reference sequence). The CDR3 is made up of 14 amino acids. CDR3 nucleotide sequence: TGCAGTGCTAGAGATCAGGGGCGAGCCCGGGAGCTGTTTTTT. It codes for CSARDQGRARELFF.

This clonotype has more than one count but fewer than ten. The J gene is TRBJ2-7, the V gene TRBV10-3, with 10 bases lining up with TRBD2. The germline V gene has CDR1 ENHRY and CDR2 SYGVKD. V lost 1 base, J lost 5 bases, and 2 bases stayed unmatched. CDR3 size: 14 residues. This chain's CDR3 is CAISEWGTSDEQYF. In DNA, the CDR3 is TGTGCCATCAGTGAGTGGGGGACTAGCGACGAGCAGTACTTC.